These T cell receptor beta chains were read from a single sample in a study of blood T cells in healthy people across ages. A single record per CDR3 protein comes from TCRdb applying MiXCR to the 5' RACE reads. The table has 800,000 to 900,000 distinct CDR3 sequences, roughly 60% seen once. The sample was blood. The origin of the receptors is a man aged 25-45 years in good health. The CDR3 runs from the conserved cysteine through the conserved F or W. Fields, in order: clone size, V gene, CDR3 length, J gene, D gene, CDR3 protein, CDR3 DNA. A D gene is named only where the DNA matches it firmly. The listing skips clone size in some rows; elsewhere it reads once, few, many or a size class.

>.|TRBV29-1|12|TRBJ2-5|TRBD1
CSVPTGGETQYF
TGCAGCGTGCCTACAGGGGGAGAGACCCAGTACTTC
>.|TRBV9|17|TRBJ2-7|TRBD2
CASSASPQRGTSYEQYF
TGTGCCAGCAGCGCAAGCCCCCAGCGGGGTACCTCCTACGAGCAGTACTTC
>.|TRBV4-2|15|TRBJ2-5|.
CASRPTGAWEETQYF
TGTGCCAGCAGACCTACGGGGGCTTGGGAAGAGACCCAGTACTTC
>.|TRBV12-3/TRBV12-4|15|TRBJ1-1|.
CASSLGRSMNTEAFF
TGTGCCAGCAGTCTGGGACGATCAATGAACACTGAAGCTTTCTTT
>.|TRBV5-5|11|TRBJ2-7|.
CASSPDTEQYF
TGTGCCAGCAGCCCGGACACCGAGCAGTACTTC
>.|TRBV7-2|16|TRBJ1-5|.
CASSLGARGSAQPQHF
TGTGCCAGCAGCTTAGGGGCCAGGGGTTCGGCTCAGCCCCAGCATTTT
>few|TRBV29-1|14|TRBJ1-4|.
CSATSGGGNEKLFF
TGCAGCGCTACCTCGGGGGGTGGAAATGAAAAACTGTTTTTT
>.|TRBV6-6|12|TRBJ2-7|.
CASTTPDYEQYF
TGTGCCAGCACCACACCAGACTACGAGCAGTACTTC
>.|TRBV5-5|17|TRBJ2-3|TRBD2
CASSKDVGLAGADTQYF
TGTGCCAGCAGCAAGGACGTGGGACTAGCGGGGGCAGATACGCAGTATTTT
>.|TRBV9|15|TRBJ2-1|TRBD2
CASSGKGGVYNEQFF
TGTGCCAGCAGCGGCAAGGGAGGGGTCTACAATGAGCAGTTCTTC
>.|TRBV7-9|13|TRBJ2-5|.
CVSSLVQTETQYF
TGTGTCAGCAGCTTAGTCCAGACGGAGACCCAGTACTTC
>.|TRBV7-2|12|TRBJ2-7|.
CASSFMYREQYF
TGTGCCAGCAGCTTTATGTATCGCGAGCAGTACTTC
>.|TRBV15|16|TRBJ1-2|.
CATSRDPPGVRDGYTF
TGTGCCACCAGCAGAGATCCACCCGGGGTAAGGGATGGCTACACCTTC
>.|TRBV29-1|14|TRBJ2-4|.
CSVVGAGPLGGQYF
TGCAGCGTTGTGGGGGCAGGGCCACTGGGGGGGCAGTACTTC
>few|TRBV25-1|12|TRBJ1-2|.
CAIGAINYGYTF
TGTGCCATCGGAGCCATTAACTATGGCTACACCTTC
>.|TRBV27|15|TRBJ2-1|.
CASSTLRGAYNEQFF
TGTGCCAGCAGTACCCTTCGGGGTGCCTACAATGAGCAGTTCTTC
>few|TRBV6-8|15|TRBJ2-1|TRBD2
CASSYERGGADEQFF
TGTGCCAGCAGTTACGAGCGGGGGGGTGCGGATGAGCAGTTCTTC
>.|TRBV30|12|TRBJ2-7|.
CAWRGASYEQYF
TGTGCCTGGAGGGGGGCCAGCTACGAGCAGTACTTC
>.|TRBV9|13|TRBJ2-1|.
CASSVWIGNEQFF
TGTGCCAGCAGCGTATGGATTGGGAATGAGCAGTTCTTC
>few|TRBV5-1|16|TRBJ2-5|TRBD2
CASSLQAGYSRETQYF
TGCGCCAGCAGCTTACAAGCGGGGTACTCCAGAGAGACCCAGTACTTC
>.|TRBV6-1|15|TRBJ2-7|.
CASSHETGVPYEQYF
TGTGCCAGCAGTCATGAGACGGGGGTCCCCTACGAGCAGTACTTC
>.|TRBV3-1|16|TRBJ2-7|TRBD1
CASSQDLGQLPYEQYF
TGTGCCAGCAGCCAAGACCTGGGACAGCTTCCATACGAGCAGTACTTC
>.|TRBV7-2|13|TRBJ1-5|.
CASSLAGSFLQHF
TGTGCCAGCAGCTTAGCGGGCAGTTTTTTACAGCATTTT
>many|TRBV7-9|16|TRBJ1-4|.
CASSRLLGGLNEKLFF
TGTGCCAGCAGCCGCCTCCTTGGAGGCTTAAATGAAAAACTGTTTTTT
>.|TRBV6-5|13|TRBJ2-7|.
CASGPRGFYEQYF
TGTGCCAGCGGTCCCAGGGGATTCTACGAGCAGTACTTC
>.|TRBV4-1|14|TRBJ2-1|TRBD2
CASSQPGLAPEQFF
TGCGCCAGCAGCCAACCGGGACTAGCACCCGAGCAGTTCTTC
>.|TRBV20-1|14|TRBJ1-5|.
CSASPRVSNQPQHF
TGCAGTGCTAGTCCCAGGGTGAGCAATCAGCCCCAGCATTTT
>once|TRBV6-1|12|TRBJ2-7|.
CAALGDNYEQYF
TGTGCCGCCCTAGGGGATAACTACGAGCAGTACTTC
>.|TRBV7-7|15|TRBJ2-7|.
CASSLFAGVSYEQYF
TGTGCCAGCAGCTTGTTCGCAGGGGTCTCCTACGAGCAGTACTTC
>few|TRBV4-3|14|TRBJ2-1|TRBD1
CASSQGQGVNEQFF
TGCGCCAGCAGCCAAGGACAGGGGGTCAATGAGCAGTTCTTC
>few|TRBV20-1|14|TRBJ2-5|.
CSARGTASQETQYF
TGCAGTGCTAGAGGGACGGCCAGCCAAGAGACCCAGTACTTC
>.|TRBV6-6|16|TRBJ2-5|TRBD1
CASTDRDRELKETQYF
TGTGCCAGCACCGACCGGGACAGGGAGCTCAAAGAGACCCAGTACTTC
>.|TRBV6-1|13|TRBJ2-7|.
CASSEGTSYEQYF
TGTGCCAGCAGTGAAGGGACATCTTACGAGCAGTACTTC
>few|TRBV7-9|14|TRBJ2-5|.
CASSMDTYQETQYF
TGTGCCAGCAGCATGGACACCTACCAAGAGACCCAGTACTTC
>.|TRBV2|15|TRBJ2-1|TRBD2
CATKPGLAGYNEQFF
TGTGCCACCAAGCCCGGACTAGCGGGCTACAATGAGCAGTTCTTC
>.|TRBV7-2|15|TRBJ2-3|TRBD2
CASSLVAGERDTQYF
TGTGCCAGCAGCTTAGTAGCGGGGGAGAGAGATACGCAGTATTTT
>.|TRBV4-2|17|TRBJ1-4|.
CAGSQWLGGPTNEKLFF
TGTGCCGGCAGCCAGTGGTTAGGGGGGCCAACTAATGAAAAACTGTTTTTT
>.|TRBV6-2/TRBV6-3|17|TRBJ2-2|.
CASSYWTGRTNTGELFF
TGTGCCAGCAGTTACTGGACGGGGCGAACTAACACCGGGGAGCTGTTTTTT
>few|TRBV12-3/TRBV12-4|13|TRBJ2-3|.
CASSLRGPDTQYF
TGTGCCAGCAGTTTAAGAGGCCCAGATACGCAGTATTTT
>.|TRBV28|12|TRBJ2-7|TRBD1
CASKPGGYEQYF
TGTGCCAGCAAACCAGGGGGCTACGAGCAGTACTTC
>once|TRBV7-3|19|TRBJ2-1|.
CASSSLSGPDRSLNNEQFF
TGTGCCAGCAGCTCCCTAAGTGGCCCTGACAGGAGTTTGAACAATGAGCAGTTCTTC
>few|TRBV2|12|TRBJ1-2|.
CASSVQGEGYTF
TGTGCCAGCAGTGTTCAGGGAGAGGGCTACACCTTC
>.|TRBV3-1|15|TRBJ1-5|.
CASSQEGAGSQPQHF
TGTGCCAGCAGCCAAGAGGGGGCAGGTAGTCAGCCCCAGCATTTT
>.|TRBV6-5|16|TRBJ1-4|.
CASSYRGDSTNEKLFF
TGTGCCAGCAGTTACAGGGGAGACAGCACTAATGAAAAACTGTTTTTT
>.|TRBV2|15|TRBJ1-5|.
CASSEGRGSGQPQHF
TGTGCCAGCAGTGAGGGACGGGGATCAGGTCAGCCCCAGCATTTT
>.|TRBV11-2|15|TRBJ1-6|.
CASSLRRVENSPLHF
TGTGCCAGCAGCTTAAGGAGGGTAGAGAATTCACCCCTCCACTTT
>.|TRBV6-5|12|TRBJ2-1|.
CASSPFREKEFF
TGTGCCAGCAGCCCATTCCGGGAGAAGGAGTTCTTC
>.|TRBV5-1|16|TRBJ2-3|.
CASSLASLEQTDTQYF
TGCGCCAGCAGCTTGGCCAGTCTGGAGCAAACAGATACGCAGTATTTT
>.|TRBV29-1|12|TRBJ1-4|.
CSVEDSNEKLFF
TGCAGCGTTGAGGACAGTAATGAAAAACTGTTTTTT
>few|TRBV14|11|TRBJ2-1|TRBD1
CASSAGTAEFF
TGTGCCAGCAGTGCCGGGACAGCCGAGTTCTTC
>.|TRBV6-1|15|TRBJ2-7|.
CASSPLGQSSYEQYF
TGTGCCAGCAGTCCCCTGGGTCAGTCATCCTACGAGCAGTACTTC
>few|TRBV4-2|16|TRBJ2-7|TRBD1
CASSQDNRGLSYEQYF
TGTGCCAGCAGCCAAGATAACAGGGGTCTATCCTACGAGCAGTACTTC
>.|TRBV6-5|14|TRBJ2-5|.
CASSHPVSVQTQYF
TGTGCCAGCAGTCACCCGGTCTCGGTTCAGACCCAGTACTTC
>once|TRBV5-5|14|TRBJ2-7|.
CASSRPLGSCEQYF
TGTGCCAGCAGCCGACCCCTGGGCTCCTGCGAGCAGTACTTC
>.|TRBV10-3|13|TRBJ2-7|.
CATKLVGYYEQYF
TGTGCCACCAAACTAGTAGGCTATTACGAGCAGTACTTC
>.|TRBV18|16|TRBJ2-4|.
CASSPMAEQAKNIQYF
TGTGCCAGCTCACCGATGGCCGAACAGGCCAAAAACATTCAGTACTTC
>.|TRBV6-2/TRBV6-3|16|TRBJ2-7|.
CASTQRRDSGSYEQYF
TGTGCCAGCACTCAAAGGAGGGACAGTGGCTCCTACGAGCAGTACTTC